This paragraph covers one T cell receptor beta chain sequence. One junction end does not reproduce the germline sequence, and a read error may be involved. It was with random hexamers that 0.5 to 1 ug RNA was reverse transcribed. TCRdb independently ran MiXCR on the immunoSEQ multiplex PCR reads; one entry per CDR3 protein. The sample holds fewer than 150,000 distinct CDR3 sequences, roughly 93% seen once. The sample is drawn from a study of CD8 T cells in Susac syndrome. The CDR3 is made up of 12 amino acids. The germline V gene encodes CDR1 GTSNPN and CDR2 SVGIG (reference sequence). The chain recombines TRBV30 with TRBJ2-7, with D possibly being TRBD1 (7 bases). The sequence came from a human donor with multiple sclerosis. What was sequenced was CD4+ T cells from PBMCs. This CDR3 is CAWSVRRGTVTF. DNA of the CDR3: TGTGCCTGGAGTGTACGCCGGGGGACAGTTACCTTC.